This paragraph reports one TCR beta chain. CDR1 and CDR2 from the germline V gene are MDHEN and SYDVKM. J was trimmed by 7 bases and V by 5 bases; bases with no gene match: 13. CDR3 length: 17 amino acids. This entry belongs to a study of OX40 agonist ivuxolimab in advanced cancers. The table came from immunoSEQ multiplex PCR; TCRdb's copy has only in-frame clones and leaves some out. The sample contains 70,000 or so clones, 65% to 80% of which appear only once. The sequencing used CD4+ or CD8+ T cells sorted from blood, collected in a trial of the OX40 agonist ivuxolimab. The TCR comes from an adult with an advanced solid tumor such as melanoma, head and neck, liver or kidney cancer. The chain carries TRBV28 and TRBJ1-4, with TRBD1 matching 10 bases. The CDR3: CASSLYTPTGGFEKLFF. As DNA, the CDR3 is TGTGCCAGCAGTCTATATACCCCGACAGGGGGCTTTGAAAAACTGTTTTTT.